This TCR beta chain was profiled in a study of spatial heterogeneity in lung cancer. TCRdb re-derived calls from the 5' RACE reads in MiXCR, one entry per CDR3 protein. This sample has 6,000 to 8,500 distinct CDR3 sequences; roughly 15% occur once, and the top ten carry approximately 8.1%. Trimming shortened V by 5 bases and J by 1 base, and 12 bases separated the two germline ends. This CDR3 contains 15 residues. The germline V gene encodes CDR1 SGHTA and CDR2 FQGNSA. By sample fraction, this clonotype is medium-sized. Its cognate antigen is unknown. Regarding the study as a whole: Counts of expanded alpha and beta TCRs within tumors tracked the tumor nonsynonymous mutation count.

Time point noted: sample taken at primary tumor resection. Tumor, nontumor lung or frozen PBMC supplied whole RNA that was sequenced unsorted. The TCR sequence derives from a male donor with early-stage non-small cell lung cancer. The input for sequencing was lung tumor tissue, taken at surgery. The chain recombines TRBV7-2 with TRBJ2-1, with a tentative D call TRBD2 (6 bases). The CDR3 sequence: CASSRGSGSYNEQFF. The CDR3 nucleotides are TGTGCCAGCAGCCGGGGGTCAGGGTCCTACAATGAGCAGTTCTTC.